The present TCR beta chain was sequenced within a study of CD8+ T cells in alopecia areata. The V gene end was trimmed by 0 bases and the J gene end by 0 bases; junction bases not matched to a gene: 3. There are 16 residues in the CDR3. Germline V gene data show CDR1 as SGHRS and CDR2 as YFSETQ. Treatment in this sample: oral pan-JAK inhibitor, 5-10 mg twice daily. It was cDNA, reverse transcribed from extracted RNA, that served as the sequencing template. Some clones are missing from TCRdb's copy, which holds only in-frame ones; the method was immunoSEQ multiplex PCR. The profile shows more than 110,000 clones, roughly 82% of them singletons. A word on this clone: What it recognizes is unknown.

Study-level findings and limits: In scalp, tofacitinib significantly decreased clonality and expanded CD8+ clones among the top 100.

The sample consisted of CD8+ T cells sorted from blood, taken at week 4, from a patient treated with tofacitinib. This sequence was found in a human donor with alopecia areata. The V call is TRBV5-1, the J call TRBJ2-7; 10 nucleotides agree with TRBD2. The DNA for the CDR3 is TGCGCCAGCAGCTTGGCCGCTAGCGGGAGCTCCTACGAGCAGTACTTC. It is translated as CASSLAASGSSYEQYF.